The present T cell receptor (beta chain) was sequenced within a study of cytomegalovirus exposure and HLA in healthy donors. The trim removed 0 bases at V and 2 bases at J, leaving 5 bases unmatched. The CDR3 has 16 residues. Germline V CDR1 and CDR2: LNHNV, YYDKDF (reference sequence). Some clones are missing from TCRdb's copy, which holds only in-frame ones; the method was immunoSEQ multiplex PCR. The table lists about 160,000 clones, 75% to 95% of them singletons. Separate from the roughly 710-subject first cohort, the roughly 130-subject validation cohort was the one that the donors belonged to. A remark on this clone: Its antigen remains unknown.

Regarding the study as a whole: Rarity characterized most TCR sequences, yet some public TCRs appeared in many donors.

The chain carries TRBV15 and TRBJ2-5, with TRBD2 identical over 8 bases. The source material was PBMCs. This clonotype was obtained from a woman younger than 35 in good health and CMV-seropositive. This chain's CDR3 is CATSRDQTSVQETQYF. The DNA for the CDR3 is TGTGCCACCAGCAGAGATCAGACTAGCGTACAAGAGACCCAGTACTTC.